One T cell receptor (beta chain) is described in this entry. This sample stems from a study of monozygotic twins with inflammatory bowel disease. Germline lookup yields CDR1 SEHNR and CDR2 FQNEAQ (reference sequence). The CDR3 has 11 residues. TCRdb reanalyzed the 5' RACE reads, giving one entry per CDR3 protein sequence and no DNA. In all, the sample yields under 150,000 distinct CDR3 sequences. The TCR comes from a human donor with ulcerative colitis or Crohn's disease, or a healthy co-twin of an affected twin (not recorded which). Sequencing input: blood. J is TRBJ1-1 and V is TRBV7-9. This CDR3 is CASSLATEAFF.